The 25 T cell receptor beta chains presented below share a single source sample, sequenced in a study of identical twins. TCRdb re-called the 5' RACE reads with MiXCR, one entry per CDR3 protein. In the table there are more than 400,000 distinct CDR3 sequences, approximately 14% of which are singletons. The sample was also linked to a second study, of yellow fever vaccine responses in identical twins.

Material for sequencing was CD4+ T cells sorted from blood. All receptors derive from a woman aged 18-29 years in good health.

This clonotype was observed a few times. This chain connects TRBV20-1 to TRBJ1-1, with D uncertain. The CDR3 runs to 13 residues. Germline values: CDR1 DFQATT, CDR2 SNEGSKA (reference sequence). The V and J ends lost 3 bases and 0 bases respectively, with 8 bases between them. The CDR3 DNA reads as TGCAGTGCTAGTTCGAGCATGAACACTGAAGCTTTCTTT. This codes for CSASSSMNTEAFF.

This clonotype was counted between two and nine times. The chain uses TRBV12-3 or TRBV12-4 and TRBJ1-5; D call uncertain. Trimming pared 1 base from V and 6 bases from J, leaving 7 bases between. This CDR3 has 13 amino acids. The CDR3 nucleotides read TGTGCCAGCAGTTTAGTGGAGGTTCAGCCCCAGCATTTT. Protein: CASSLVEVQPQHF.

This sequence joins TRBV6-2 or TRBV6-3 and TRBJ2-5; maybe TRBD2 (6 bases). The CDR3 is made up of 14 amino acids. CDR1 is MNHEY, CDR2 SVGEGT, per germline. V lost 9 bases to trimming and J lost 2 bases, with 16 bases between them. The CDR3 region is CASNSGLLQETQYF. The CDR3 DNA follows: TGTGCCAGTAACTCGGGACTTCTGCAAGAGACCCAGTACTTC.

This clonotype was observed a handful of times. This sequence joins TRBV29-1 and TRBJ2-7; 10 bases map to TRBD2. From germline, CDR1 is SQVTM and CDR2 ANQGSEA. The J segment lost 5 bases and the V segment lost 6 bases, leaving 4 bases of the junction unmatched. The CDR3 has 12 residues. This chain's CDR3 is CSVRTSGNEQYF. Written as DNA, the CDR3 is TGCAGCGTCAGGACTAGCGGTAACGAGCAGTACTTC.

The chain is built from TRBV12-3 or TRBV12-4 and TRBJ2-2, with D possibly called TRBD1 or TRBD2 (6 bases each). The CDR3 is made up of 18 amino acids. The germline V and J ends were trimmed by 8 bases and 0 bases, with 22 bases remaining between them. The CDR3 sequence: CASASSPRGVANTGELFF. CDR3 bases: TGTGCCAGCGCTTCCTCCCCGAGGGGGGTGGCGAACACCGGGGAGCTGTTTTTT.

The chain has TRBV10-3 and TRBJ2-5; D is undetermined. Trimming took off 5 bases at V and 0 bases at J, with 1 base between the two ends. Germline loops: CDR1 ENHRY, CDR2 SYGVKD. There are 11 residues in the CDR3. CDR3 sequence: CAISHQETQYF. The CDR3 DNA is TGTGCCATCAGTCACCAAGAGACCCAGTACTTC.

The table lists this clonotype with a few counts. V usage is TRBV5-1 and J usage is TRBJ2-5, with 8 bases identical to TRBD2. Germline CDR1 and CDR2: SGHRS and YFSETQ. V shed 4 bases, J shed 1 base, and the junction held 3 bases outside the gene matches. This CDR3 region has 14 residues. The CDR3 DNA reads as TGCGCCAGCAGCATGGGACTAGTCCAAGAGACCCAGTACTTC. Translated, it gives CASSMGLVQETQYF.

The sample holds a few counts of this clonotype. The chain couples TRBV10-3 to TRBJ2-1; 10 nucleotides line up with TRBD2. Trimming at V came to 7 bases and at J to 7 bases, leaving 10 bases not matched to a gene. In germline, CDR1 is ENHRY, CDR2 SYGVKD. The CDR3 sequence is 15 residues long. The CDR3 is CAIMGSSGSVNEQFF. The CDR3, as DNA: TGTGCCATCATGGGGTCTAGCGGGAGTGTGAATGAGCAGTTCTTC.

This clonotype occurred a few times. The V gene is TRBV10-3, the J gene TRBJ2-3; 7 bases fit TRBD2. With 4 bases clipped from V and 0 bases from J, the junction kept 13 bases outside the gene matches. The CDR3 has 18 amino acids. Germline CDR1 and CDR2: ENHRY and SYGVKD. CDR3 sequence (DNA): TGTGCCATCAGTGCTTTTGGGACGGCGGGGGTTAGCACAGATACGCAGTATTTT. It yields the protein CAISAFGTAGVSTDTQYF.

As DNA, the CDR3 is TGCAGTGCTACGGGGGGCGCCTACGAGCAGTACTTC. This encodes CSATGGAYEQYF. The chain employs TRBV20-1 and TRBJ2-7; a possible D gene is TRBD2 (7 bases). The CDR3 has 12 residues. The V gene's germline CDR1 is DFQATT and CDR2 SNEGSKA (reference sequence). Trimming removed 4 bases from V and 2 bases from J, with 9 bases in between.

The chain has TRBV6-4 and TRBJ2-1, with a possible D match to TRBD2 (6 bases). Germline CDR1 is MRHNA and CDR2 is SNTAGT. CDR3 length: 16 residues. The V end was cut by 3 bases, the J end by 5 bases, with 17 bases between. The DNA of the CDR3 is TGTGCCAGCAGTGAAGGTGTGCGGACGGGGGACAATGAGCAGTTCTTC. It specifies CASSEGVRTGDNEQFF.

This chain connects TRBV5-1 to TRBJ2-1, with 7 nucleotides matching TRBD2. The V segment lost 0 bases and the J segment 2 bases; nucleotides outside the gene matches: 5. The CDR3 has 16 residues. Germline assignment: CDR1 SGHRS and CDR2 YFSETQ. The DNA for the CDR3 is TGCGCCAGCAGCTTGGTGGGCGGGAGAACCTACAATGAGCAGTTCTTC. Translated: CASSLVGGRTYNEQFF.

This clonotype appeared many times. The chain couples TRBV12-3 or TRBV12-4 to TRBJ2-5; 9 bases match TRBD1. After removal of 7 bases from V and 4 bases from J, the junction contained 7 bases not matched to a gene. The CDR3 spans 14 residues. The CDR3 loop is CASTQGQGTETQYF. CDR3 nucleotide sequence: TGTGCCAGCACCCAAGGACAGGGGACAGAGACCCAGTACTTC.

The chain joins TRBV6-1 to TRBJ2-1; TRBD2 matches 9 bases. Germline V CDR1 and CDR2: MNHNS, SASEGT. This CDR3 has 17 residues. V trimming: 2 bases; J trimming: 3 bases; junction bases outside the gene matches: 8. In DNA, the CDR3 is TGTGCCAGCAGTGAATTAAGGAGTAGCGGGGGCTACAATGAGCAGTTCTTC. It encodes CASSELRSSGGYNEQFF.

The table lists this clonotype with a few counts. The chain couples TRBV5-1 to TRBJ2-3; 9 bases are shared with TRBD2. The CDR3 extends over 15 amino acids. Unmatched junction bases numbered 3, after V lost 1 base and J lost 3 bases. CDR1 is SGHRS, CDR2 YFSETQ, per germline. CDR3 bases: TGCGCCAGCAGCTTGTCCCTAGCGGGAACAGATACGCAGTATTTT. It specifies CASSLSLAGTDTQYF.

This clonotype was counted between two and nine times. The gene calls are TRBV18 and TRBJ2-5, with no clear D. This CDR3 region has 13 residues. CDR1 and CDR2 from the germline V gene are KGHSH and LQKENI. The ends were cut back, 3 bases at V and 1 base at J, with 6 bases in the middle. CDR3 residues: CASSPVSQETQYF. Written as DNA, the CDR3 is TGTGCCAGCTCACCTGTAAGCCAAGAGACCCAGTACTTC.

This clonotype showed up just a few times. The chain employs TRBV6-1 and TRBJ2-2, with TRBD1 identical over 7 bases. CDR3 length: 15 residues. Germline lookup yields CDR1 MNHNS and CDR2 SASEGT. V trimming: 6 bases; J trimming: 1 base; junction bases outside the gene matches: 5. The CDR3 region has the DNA TGTGCCAGCAGACGACAGGGTGGGAACACCGGGGAGCTGTTTTTT. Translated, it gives CASRRQGGNTGELFF.

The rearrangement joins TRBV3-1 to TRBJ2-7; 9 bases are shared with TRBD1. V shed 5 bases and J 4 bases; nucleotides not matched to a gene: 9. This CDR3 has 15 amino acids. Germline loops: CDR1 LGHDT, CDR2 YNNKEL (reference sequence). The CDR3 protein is CASSYRDRAPYEQYF. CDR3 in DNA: TGTGCCAGCAGCTACCGGGACAGGGCGCCTTACGAGCAGTACTTC.

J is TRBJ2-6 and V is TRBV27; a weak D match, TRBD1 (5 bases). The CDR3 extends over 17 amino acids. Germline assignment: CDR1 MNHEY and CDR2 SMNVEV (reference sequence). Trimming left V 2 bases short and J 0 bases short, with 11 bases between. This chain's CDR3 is CASSLAPDSSGANVLTF. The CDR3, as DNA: TGTGCCAGCAGTTTAGCCCCAGACAGCTCTGGGGCCAACGTCCTGACTTTC.

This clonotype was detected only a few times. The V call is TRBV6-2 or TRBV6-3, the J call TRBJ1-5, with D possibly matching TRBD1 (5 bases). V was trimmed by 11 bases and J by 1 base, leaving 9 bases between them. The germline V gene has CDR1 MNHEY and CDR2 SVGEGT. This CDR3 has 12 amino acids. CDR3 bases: TGTGCCTCCGGGGGGAGCAATCAGCCCCAGCATTTT. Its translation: CASGGSNQPQHF.

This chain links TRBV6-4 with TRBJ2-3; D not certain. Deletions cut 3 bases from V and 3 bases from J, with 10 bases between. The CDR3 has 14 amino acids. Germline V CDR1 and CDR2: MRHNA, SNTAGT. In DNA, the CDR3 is TGTGCCAGCAGTGAAGGACCGTCTACAGATACGCAGTATTTT. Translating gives CASSEGPSTDTQYF.

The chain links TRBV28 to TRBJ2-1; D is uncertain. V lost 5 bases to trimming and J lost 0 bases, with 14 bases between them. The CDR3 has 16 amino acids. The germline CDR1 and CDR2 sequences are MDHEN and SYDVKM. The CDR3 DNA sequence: TGTGCCAGCAGTACCGACGACACACACTCCTACAATGAGCAGTTCTTC. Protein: CASSTDDTHSYNEQFF.

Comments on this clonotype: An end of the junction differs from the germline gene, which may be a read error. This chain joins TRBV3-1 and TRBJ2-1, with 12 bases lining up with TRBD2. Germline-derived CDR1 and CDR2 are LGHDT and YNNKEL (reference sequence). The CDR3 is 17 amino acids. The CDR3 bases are TGTGCCTGCAGCCAAGTTCGACTAGCGGGAGTAGATAATGAGCAGTTCTTC. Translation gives CACSQVRLAGVDNEQFF.

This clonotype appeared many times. CDR3: CASRLAGGQETQYF. The DNA for the CDR3 is TGCGCCAGCAGGCTAGCGGGAGGCCAAGAGACCCAGTACTTC. The V and J genes are TRBV5-1 and TRBJ2-5; 11 nucleotides match TRBD2. J gave up 1 base and V 5 bases, and 1 base lay outside the gene matches. CDR3 length: 14 residues. The germline gives CDR1 SGHRS, CDR2 YFSETQ.

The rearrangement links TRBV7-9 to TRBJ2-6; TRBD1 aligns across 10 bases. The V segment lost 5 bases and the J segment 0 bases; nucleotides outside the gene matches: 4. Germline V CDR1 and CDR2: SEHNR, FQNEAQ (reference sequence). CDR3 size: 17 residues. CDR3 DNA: TGTGCCAGCAGCCGGACAGGGGGGAGCTCTGGGGCCAACGTCCTGACTTTC. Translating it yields CASSRTGGSSGANVLTF.